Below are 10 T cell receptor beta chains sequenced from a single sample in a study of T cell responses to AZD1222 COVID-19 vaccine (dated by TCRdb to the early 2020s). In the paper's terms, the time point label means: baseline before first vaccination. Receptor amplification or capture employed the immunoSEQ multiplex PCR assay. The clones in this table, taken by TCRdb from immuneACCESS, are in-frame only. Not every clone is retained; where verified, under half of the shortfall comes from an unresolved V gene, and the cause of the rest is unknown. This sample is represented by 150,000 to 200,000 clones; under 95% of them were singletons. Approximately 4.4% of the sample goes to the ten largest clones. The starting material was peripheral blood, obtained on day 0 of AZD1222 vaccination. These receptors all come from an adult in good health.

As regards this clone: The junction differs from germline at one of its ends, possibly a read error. DNA of the CDR3: TGTGCTAGCAGCTTCCTAAGGGCCACTCCTGGAAACACCATATATTTT. This encodes CASSFLRATPGNTIYF. The chain recombines TRBV7-7 with TRBJ1-3, with D hard to call. The CDR3 totals 16 residues. Germline lookup yields CDR1 SSHAT and CDR2 FNYEAQ (reference sequence).

CDR3 sequence: CASSVDRELGETQYF. The CDR3 bases are TGTGCCAGCAGCGTAGATCGGGAGCTAGGGGAGACCCAGTACTTC. This chain uses TRBV9 with TRBJ2-5; TRBD2 might be the D (6 bases). The V end lost 0 bases, the J end lost 5 bases, and 14 bases lay between the germline ends. This CDR3 is 15 amino acids long. Germline CDR1 reads SGDLS; CDR2 reads YYNGEE.

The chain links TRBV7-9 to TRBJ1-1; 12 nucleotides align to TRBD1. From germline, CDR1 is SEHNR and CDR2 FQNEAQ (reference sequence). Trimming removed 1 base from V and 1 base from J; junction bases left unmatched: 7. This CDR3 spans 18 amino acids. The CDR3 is CASSLGGGQGARNTEAFF. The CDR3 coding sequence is TGTGCCAGCAGCTTAGGAGGGGGACAGGGGGCAAGGAACACTGAAGCTTTCTTT.

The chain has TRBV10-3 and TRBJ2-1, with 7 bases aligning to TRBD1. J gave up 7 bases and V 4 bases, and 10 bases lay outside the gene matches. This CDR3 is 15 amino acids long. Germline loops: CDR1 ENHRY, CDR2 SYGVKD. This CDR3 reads CAISVSAGGNNEQFF. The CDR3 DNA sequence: TGTGCCATCAGTGTATCGGCAGGGGGAAATAATGAGCAGTTCTTC.

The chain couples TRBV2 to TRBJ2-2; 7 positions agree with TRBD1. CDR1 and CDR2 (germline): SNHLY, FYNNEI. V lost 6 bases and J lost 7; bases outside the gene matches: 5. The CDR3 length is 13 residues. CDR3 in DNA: TGTGCCAGCAGGAGCACAGGGGACGGGGAGCTGTTTTTT. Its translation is CASRSTGDGELFF.

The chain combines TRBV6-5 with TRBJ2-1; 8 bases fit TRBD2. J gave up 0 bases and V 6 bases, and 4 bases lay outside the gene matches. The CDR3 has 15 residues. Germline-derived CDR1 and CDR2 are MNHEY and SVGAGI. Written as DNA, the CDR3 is TGTGCCAGCAGCCGCACTAGCGGCTCCTACAATGAGCAGTTCTTC. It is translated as CASSRTSGSYNEQFF.

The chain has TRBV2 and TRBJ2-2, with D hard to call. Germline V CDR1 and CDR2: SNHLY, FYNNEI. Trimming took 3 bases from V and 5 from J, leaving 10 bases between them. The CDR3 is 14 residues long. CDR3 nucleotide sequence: TGTGCCAGCAGTGACCCCTTAGTGACCGGGGAGCTGTTTTTT. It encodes CASSDPLVTGELFF.

The CDR3 loop is CASSRSGNYEQYF. For the CDR3, the DNA is TGTGCCAGCAGCCGGTCGGGTAACTACGAGCAGTACTTC. The chain recombines TRBV4-2 with TRBJ2-7; unclear D gene. Per the germline V gene, CDR1 is LGHNA and CDR2 is YNFKEQ. Trimming took 4 bases from V and 3 from J, leaving 10 bases between them. CDR3 size: 13 residues.

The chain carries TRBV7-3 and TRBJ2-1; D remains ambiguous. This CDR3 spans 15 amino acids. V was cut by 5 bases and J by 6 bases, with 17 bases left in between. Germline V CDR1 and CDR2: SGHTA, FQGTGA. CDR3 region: CASSPDGRHSNEQFF. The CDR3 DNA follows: TGTGCCAGCAGCCCCGACGGACGCCACAGCAATGAGCAGTTCTTC.

In nucleotides, the CDR3 is TGTGCCAGCAGCCAAGCGTTCCAGGCGATCGGGTACGAGCAGTACTTC. Translation gives CASSQAFQAIGYEQYF. The chain links TRBV14 to TRBJ2-7, with D uncertain. The germline CDR1 and CDR2 sequences are SGHDN and FVKESK. The CDR3 is made up of 16 amino acids. Trimming cost V 1 base and J 4 bases, with 17 bases left between them.